Presented here are 24 T cell receptor beta chains from one specimen sequenced in a study of shared clonotypes between healthy human individuals. Repertoires were generated with immunoSEQ multiplex PCR, while TCRdb's copy carries only in-frame clones and drops some. The data contain 950,000 to 1,300,000 clones, about 77% of them singletons. Sequenced sample: memory CD4+ T cells sorted from blood. This sample's subset: CD45RA-negative fraction. The receptors were gathered from a man younger than 35 in good health.

A single count supports this clone. A far larger clone lies a single base away; this is likely a read error. The V call is TRBV28, the J call TRBJ2-3; D is perhaps TRBD1 (7 bases). Trimming removed 2 bases from V and 4 bases from J, with 16 bases in between. Per the germline V gene, CDR1 is MDHEN and CDR2 is SYDVKM. The CDR3 has 16 amino acids. CDR3 nucleotides: TGTGCCAGCAGTTTACTAGCGAGGGGGCGGGCAGATACGCAGTATTTT. This codes for CASSLLARGRADTQYF.

The rearrangement joins TRBV15 to TRBJ1-4; possibly TRBD1 for D (5 bases). The CDR3 is made up of 15 amino acids. Germline V gives CDR1 LNHNV, CDR2 YYDKDF (reference sequence). V lost 0 bases, J lost 7 bases, and 12 bases lay in between. The CDR3: CATSRDQRDREKLFF. The CDR3 bases are TGTGCCACCAGCAGAGATCAAAGGGACCGTGAAAAACTGTTTTTT.

The chain links TRBV30 to TRBJ2-7; 8 nucleotides agree with TRBD1. V was pared by 2 bases and J by 1 base, with 7 bases of the junction left unmatched. CDR1 is GTSNPN, CDR2 SVGIG, per germline (reference sequence). The CDR3 runs 15 residues. CDR3 protein: CAWSTPRTGSYEQYF. CDR3 bases: TGTGCCTGGAGTACCCCCCGGACAGGGTCCTACGAGCAGTACTTC.

The rearrangement joins TRBV10-3 to TRBJ2-5; D is perhaps TRBD1 (5 bases). The CDR3 totals 13 residues. The germline V gene has CDR1 ENHRY and CDR2 SYGVKD. V was clipped by 6 bases and J by 4 bases, with 12 bases between them. The DNA for the CDR3 is TGTGCCATCAGCGAAGGGGTAGCAGAGACCCAGTACTTC. This sequence encodes CAISEGVAETQYF.

The V call is TRBV5-1, the J call TRBJ1-3, with D possibly being TRBD1 (5 bases). V was shortened by 2 bases and J by 4 bases, with 16 bases between the two germline ends. This CDR3 is built from 16 residues. From germline, CDR1 is SGHRS and CDR2 YFSETQ. In DNA, the CDR3 is TGCGCCAGCAGCTTAACCACCGGGACCACAGGAAACACCATATATTTT. It codes for CASSLTTGTTGNTIYF.

The chain employs TRBV29-1 and TRBJ2-7; D uncertain. Germline V gene lookup returns CDR1 SQVTM and CDR2 ANQGSEA. The CDR3 loop spans 13 amino acids. The V end was cut by 5 bases, the J end by 3 bases, with 14 bases between. The CDR3 DNA is TGCAGCGTTCGATCTATTCTTGGCTACGAGCAGTACTTC. It specifies CSVRSILGYEQYF.

This clone was observed once. This chain connects TRBV18 to TRBJ1-6; 7 nucleotides match TRBD1. CDR1 is KGHSH and CDR2 is LQKENI in the germline V gene. This CDR3 has 13 amino acids. After removal of 8 bases from V and 8 bases from J, the junction contained 6 bases not matched to a gene. CDR3 residues: CASGTELYSPLHF. DNA for the CDR3: TGTGCCAGCGGGACAGAATTATATTCACCCCTCCACTTT.

The chain employs TRBV5-1 and TRBJ2-5; a weak D match, TRBD2 (6 bases). The CDR3 length is 15 residues. Germline V gene sequence: CDR1 SGHRS, CDR2 YFSETQ. The V gene lost 4 bases and the J gene lost 2 bases, with 15 bases spanning the gap. The CDR3 here is CASSTGLQKQETQYF. In DNA form, the CDR3 reads TGCGCCAGCAGCACCGGACTACAGAAACAAGAGACCCAGTACTTC.

The chain recombines TRBV7-9 with TRBJ2-2; a possible D gene is TRBD1 (5 bases). V lost 5 bases and J 2 bases, leaving 12 bases between the germline ends. The CDR3 runs to 15 residues. The germline CDR1 and CDR2 sequences are SEHNR and FQNEAQ (reference sequence). The CDR3 protein is CASSPRGSNTGELFF. The CDR3 DNA follows: TGTGCCAGCAGCCCAAGGGGCAGCAACACCGGGGAGCTGTTTTTT.

Concerning this clone itself: This same CDR3 is encoded by further DNA sequences in the sample. The genes are TRBV7-2 and TRBJ2-3, with D uncertain. The V end lost 1 base, the J end lost 0 bases, and 5 bases lay between the germline ends. This CDR3 has 14 residues. Germline-derived CDR1 and CDR2 are SGHTA and FQGNSA. CDR3 in amino acids: CASSLDRSTDTQYF. DNA of the CDR3: TGTGCCAGCAGCTTAGACCGGAGCACAGATACGCAGTATTTT.

The chain combines TRBV10-3 with TRBJ2-2; 8 bases align to TRBD1. In germline, CDR1 is ENHRY, CDR2 SYGVKD. V trimming: 3 bases; J trimming: 3 bases; junction bases outside the gene matches: 0. This CDR3 has 14 amino acids. CDR3 residues: CAISEQGDTGELFF. The CDR3 nucleotides read TGTGCCATCAGTGAACAGGGGGACACCGGGGAGCTGTTTTTT.

There are a few counts of this clone. This rearrangement joins TRBV2 to TRBJ1-6; D remains ambiguous. Trimming pared 2 bases from V and 6 bases from J, leaving 8 bases between. The CDR3 runs to 14 residues. Germline V lookup: CDR1 SNHLY, CDR2 FYNNEI. The CDR3 here is CASSERVVNSPLHF. The DNA for the CDR3 is TGTGCCAGCAGTGAAAGGGTGGTTAATTCACCCCTCCACTTT.

Comments on this clone: Given a much more abundant clone one base away, this may be a read error. The sample has other DNA sequences that encode this CDR3 too. The chain carries TRBV7-9 and TRBJ1-1, with D possibly being TRBD1 (5 bases). The CDR3 runs to 13 residues. V was shortened by 2 bases and J by 1 base, with 5 bases between the two germline ends. The V gene's germline CDR1 is SEHNR and CDR2 FQNEAQ (reference sequence). CDR3 protein: CASSLQGNTEAFF. The DNA for the CDR3 is TGTGCCAGCAGCTTACAGGGGAACACTGAAGCTTTCTTT.

The V call is TRBV5-1, the J call TRBJ2-2; D possibly uses TRBD1 or TRBD2 (6 bases each). Germline V lookup: CDR1 SGHRS, CDR2 YFSETQ. The CDR3 contains 16 residues. V was pared by 1 base and J by 2 bases, with 12 bases between. This chain's CDR3 is CASSLNGGHNTGELFF. CDR3 bases: TGCGCCAGCAGCTTGAATGGGGGGCACAACACCGGGGAGCTGTTTTTT.

The genes are TRBV7-6 and TRBJ1-1; 9 positions match TRBD1. This CDR3 region has 14 residues. Germline CDR1 SGHVS, CDR2 FNYEAQ. After removal of 6 bases from V and 6 bases from J, the junction contained 8 bases not matched to a gene. The CDR3 nucleotides are TGTGCCAGCAGTTCGCCGGGACAGGGATCTGAAGCTTTCTTT. Translating gives CASSSPGQGSEAFF. The full variable domain, rest sourced from reference TRBV7-6 and TRBJ1-1, is GAGVSQSPRYKVTKRGQDVALRCDPISGHVSLYWYRQALGQGPEFLTYFNYEAQQDKSGLPNDRFSAERPEGSISTLTIQRTEQRDSAMYRCASSSPGQGSEAFFGQGTRLTVV.

The chain couples TRBV7-2 to TRBJ2-1; D ambiguous. V lost 5 bases to trimming and J lost 3 bases, with 20 bases between them. The CDR3 is 17 amino acids. Germline V CDR1 and CDR2: SGHTA, FQGNSA. CDR3 DNA sequence: TGTGCCAGCAGCCCTACCCCGGCCGCCTCCAACTACAATGAGCAGTTCTTC. Its protein is CASSPTPAASNYNEQFF.

At least ten counts were recorded for this clone. The genes are TRBV6-1 and TRBJ1-2, with D uncertain. The CDR3 length is 14 residues. Trimming took off 6 bases at V and 4 bases at J, with 15 bases between the two ends. The germline gives CDR1 MNHNS, CDR2 SASEGT. The CDR3 sequence: CASSSNEGFYGYTF. Written as DNA, the CDR3 is TGTGCCAGCAGCTCAAATGAGGGATTCTATGGCTACACCTTC.

The chain has TRBV5-4 and TRBJ1-4, with D perhaps matching TRBD1 (5 bases). Trimming pared 4 bases from V and 0 bases from J, leaving 10 bases between. The CDR3 loop spans 15 amino acids. Looked up from germline, CDR1 is SGHNT and CDR2 is YYREEE (reference sequence). CDR3 protein: CASSADSATNEKLFF. The CDR3, as DNA: TGTGCCAGCAGCGCTGACAGTGCAACTAATGAAAAACTGTTTTTT.

The sample holds one count of this clone. The rearrangement links TRBV5-4 to TRBJ1-1; D call uncertain. CDR1 is SGHNT, CDR2 YYREEE, per germline (reference sequence). This CDR3 comprises 15 residues. The V and J ends lost 0 bases and 1 base respectively, with 10 bases between them. This CDR3 is CASSLEGSRNTEAFF. The DNA of the CDR3 is TGTGCCAGCAGCTTGGAAGGCAGCCGGAACACTGAAGCTTTCTTT.

This clone was recorded many times. Other DNA sequences in the same sample also yield this CDR3. The chain uses TRBV6-1 and TRBJ1-2; D is unresolved. The germline V gene encodes CDR1 MNHNS and CDR2 SASEGT. This CDR3 has 12 amino acids. V was trimmed by 6 bases and J by 5 bases, leaving 10 bases between them. The CDR3 DNA is TGTGCCAGCAGACCTACGGGTTATGGCTACACCTTC. Translated: CASRPTGYGYTF.

The V call is TRBV4-3, the J call TRBJ2-1; TRBD1 matches at 7 bases. This CDR3 has 16 amino acids. CDR1 and CDR2 (germline): LGHNA, YSLEER. The V segment lost 0 bases and the J segment 4 bases; nucleotides outside the gene matches: 6. The CDR3 DNA sequence: TGCGCCAGCAGCCAAGATATCGGGACAGTATACAATGAGCAGTTCTTC. This gives the protein CASSQDIGTVYNEQFF.

This clone was counted only a few times. The chain links TRBV28 to TRBJ1-5, with D tentatively TRBD1 (6 bases). Germline values: CDR1 MDHEN, CDR2 SYDVKM. This CDR3 is 15 amino acids long. V lost 6 bases to trimming and J lost 7 bases, with 19 bases between them. The CDR3 coding sequence is TGTGCCAGCAGGACTACACCGGGGAGGGGGCAGCCCCAGCATTTT. This gives the protein CASRTTPGRGQPQHF.

Points on this clone: This may stem from a read error, because a much larger clone lies one nucleotide away. Other DNA sequences from this sample encode an identical CDR3 as well. The V and J genes are TRBV7-9 and TRBJ1-1; the D is unclear. The V and J ends lost 1 base and 1 base respectively, with 4 bases between them. CDR1 and CDR2 from the germline V gene are SEHNR and FQNEAQ (reference sequence). CDR3 size: 13 residues. The DNA of the CDR3 is TGTGCCAGCAGCTTAGGTGAGAACACTGAAGCTTTCTTT. Its translation is CASSLGENTEAFF. Combining the CDR3 with reference TRBV7-9 and TRBJ1-1 gives the whole variable domain DTGVSQNPRHKITKRGQNVTFRCDPISEHNRLYWYRQTLGQGPEFLTYFQNEAQLEKSRLLSDRFSAERPKGSFSTLEIQRTEQGDSAMYLCASSLGENTEAFFGQGTRLTVV.

This clone occurred once. The chain joins TRBV10-3 to TRBJ2-2, with TRBD2 as a possible D gene (5 bases). Trimming took off 0 bases at V and 4 bases at J, with 12 bases between the two ends. CDR1 and CDR2 (germline): ENHRY, SYGVKD. The CDR3 spans 16 residues. The CDR3 protein is CAISESSGSGTGELFF. CDR3 in DNA: TGTGCCATCAGTGAGTCGAGCGGCTCCGGCACCGGGGAGCTGTTTTTT.